These T cell receptor beta chains were read from a single sample in a study of early stage breast cancer tumors. Here immunoSEQ multiplex PCR was the method, and the copy in TCRdb shows in-frame clones only, minus some. The table shows several thousand clones, with over 60% occurring only once. Sequencing was performed on breast tumor tissue. These receptors were obtained from a person aged 45-60 years with breast cancer. Both conserved end residues are part of each CDR3. D genes are given only for firm matches. The size of a clone is reported for some rows only, either as once, few or many, or as a class for expanded clones.

CDR3aa | CDR3nt | j_gene | abundance | d_gene | v_gene
CASSFPRGGLRETQYF | TGTGCCAGCAGCTTTCCGCGGGGGGGGCTCAGGGAGACCCAGTACTTC | TRBJ2-5 | NA | TRBD2 | TRBV5-6
CASSQGQGALGDEKLFF | TGTGCCAGCAGCCAGGGACAGGGGGCGCTAGGAGATGAAAAACTGTTTTTT | TRBJ1-4 | NA | TRBD1 | TRBV5-6
CASSYSGGEGPQHF | TGTGCCAGCAGTTACTCGGGGGGCGAAGGGCCCCAGCATTTT | TRBJ1-5 | NA | NA | TRBV6-6
CASSSGRDGAYSNQPQHF | TGTGCCAGCAGCTCTGGCAGGGACGGGGCCTATAGCAATCAGCCCCAGCATTTT | TRBJ1-5 | few | NA | TRBV7-9
CASSVQTAGGEQYF | TGTGCCAGCAGCGTACAAACGGCCGGGGGCGAGCAGTACTTC | TRBJ2-7 | NA | NA | TRBV9
CASSYSGTGLRAEQFF | TGTGCCAGCAGTTACTCTGGGACAGGGTTAAGGGCTGAGCAGTTCTTC | TRBJ2-1 | NA | TRBD1 | TRBV6-6
CASSFSGGGRETQYF | TGTGCCAGCAGCTTCAGCGGGGGGGGCCGGGAGACCCAGTACTTC | TRBJ2-5 | NA | TRBD2 | TRBV5-4
CASSPDRGANGYTF | TGTGCCAGCAGCCCGGACCGGGGCGCCAATGGCTACACCTTC | TRBJ1-2 | NA | NA | TRBV5-6
CASSLASYEQYF | TGTGCCAGCAGCTTAGCCAGCTACGAGCAGTACTTC | TRBJ2-7 | once | NA | TRBV13
CASRTSLLAGGGEQYF | TGCGCCAGCAGGACCTCCCTCCTAGCGGGGGGTGGAGAGCAGTACTTC | TRBJ2-7 | NA | TRBD2 | TRBV5-1
CASSHLLGTAGTEAFF | TGTGCCAGCAGCCACCTCCTCGGGACAGCCGGAACTGAAGCTTTCTTT | TRBJ1-1 | NA | TRBD1 | TRBV5-8
CASSLDSPDTEAFF | TGTGCCAGCAGTTTAGACAGTCCAGACACTGAAGCTTTCTTT | TRBJ1-1 | NA | NA | TRBV27
CSVETGQGATGELFF | TGCAGCGTTGAAACGGGGCAGGGGGCGACCGGGGAGCTGTTTTTT | TRBJ2-2 | NA | TRBD1 | TRBV29-1
CASSDRLAGYSGANVLTF | TGTGCCAGCAGTGATCGGCTAGCGGGTTACTCTGGGGCCAACGTCCTGACTTTC | TRBJ2-6 | NA | TRBD2 | TRBV6-1
CASKNSEAFF | TGTGCCAGCAAAAATAGTGAAGCTTTCTTT | TRBJ1-1 | NA | NA | TRBV6-1
CASSDQGFNEQYF | TGTGCCAGCAGTGATCAGGGCTTCAACGAGCAGTACTTC | TRBJ2-7 | NA | NA | TRBV2
CASSYQRGRSEAFF | TGTGCCAGCAGCTATCAACGCGGGAGGTCTGAAGCTTTCTTT | TRBJ1-1 | NA | NA | TRBV7-6
CASSGWRTDYGYTF | TGTGCCAGCAGCGGGTGGAGGACAGACTATGGCTACACCTTC | TRBJ1-2 | NA | NA | TRBV9
CASSSRTGADTQYF | TGTGCCAGCAGCTCCAGGACCGGCGCAGATACGCAGTATTTT | TRBJ2-3 | NA | NA | TRBV7-3
CASSEKWQGRTFF | TGTGCCAGCAGTGAAAAATGGCAGGGGAGAACTTTCTTT | TRBJ1-1 | NA | NA | TRBV6-1
CASTIGGVADTQYF | TGTGCCAGTACCATCGGGGGCGTTGCAGATACGCAGTATTTT | TRBJ2-3 | few | NA | TRBV19
CASSSTASGGYTF | TGTGCCAGCAGTTCTACTGCTTCGGGGGGCTACACCTTC | TRBJ1-2 | NA | NA | TRBV6-5
CASRGTREEQYF | TGTGCCAGCAGGGGGACTCGCGAAGAGCAGTACTTC | TRBJ2-7 | NA | NA | TRBV6-5
CASSPLETQYF | TGTGCCAGCTCACCATTAGAGACCCAGTACTTC | TRBJ2-5 | NA | NA | TRBV18
CSVTGTGSYNEQFF | TGCAGCGTCACCGGGACAGGATCCTACAATGAGCAGTTCTTC | TRBJ2-1 | NA | TRBD1 | TRBV29-1
CASSFGVTDTQYF | TGCGCCAGCAGCTTCGGCGTGACAGATACGCAGTATTTT | TRBJ2-3 | NA | NA | TRBV5-1
CASGSRYQPQHF | TGTGCCAGCGGGAGCAGATATCAGCCCCAGCATTTT | TRBJ1-5 | NA | NA | TRBV6-5
CASSGTGSGETQYF | TGTGCCAGCAGTGGGACAGGGAGTGGGGAGACCCAGTACTTC | TRBJ2-5 | few | TRBD1 | TRBV2
CASSQVSGISEQYF | TGCGCCAGCAGCCAAGTTAGCGGGATTTCCGAGCAGTACTTC | TRBJ2-7 | large | TRBD2 | TRBV4-3
CASSGNYEQYF | TGTGCCAGCAGCGGGAACTACGAGCAGTACTTC | TRBJ2-7 | few | NA | TRBV11-2
CASSTGTAGELFF | TGTGCCAGTAGTACTGGGACAGCCGGGGAGCTGTTTTTT | TRBJ2-2 | medium-sized | TRBD1 | TRBV19
CSVPLYTNEQFF | TGCAGCGTCCCCCTGTACACCAATGAGCAGTTCTTC | TRBJ2-1 | NA | NA | TRBV29-1
CASSARKATDTQYF | TGCGCCAGCAGCGCTCGAAAGGCAACAGATACGCAGTATTTT | TRBJ2-3 | once | NA | TRBV5-1
CAISGLAGATSTDTQYF | TGTGCCATCAGTGGCCTAGCGGGGGCAACTAGCACAGATACGCAGTATTTT | TRBJ2-3 | NA | TRBD2 | TRBV10-3
CAWSASYEQYF | TGTGCCTGGAGTGCTAGCTACGAGCAGTACTTC | TRBJ2-7 | NA | NA | TRBV30
CAWGGRRERQYF | TGTGCCTGGGGGGGACGGAGAGAGAGGCAGTACTTC | TRBJ2-7 | NA | NA | TRBV30
CASLVAGVTRLGGAKNIQYF | TGTGCCAGCCTAGTAGCGGGAGTGACACGTTTAGGGGGTGCCAAAAACATTCAGTACTTC | TRBJ2-4 | NA | TRBD2 | TRBV2
CASNNVLAGASEQFF | TGTGCCAGCAACAATGTCCTAGCGGGAGCCAGTGAGCAGTTCTTC | TRBJ2-1 | once | TRBD2 | TRBV11-2
CASSLGQGRCGYTF | TGTGCCAGCAGCTTAGGACAGGGGCGGTGTGGCTACACCTTC | TRBJ1-2 | large | TRBD1 | TRBV7-9
CASSLVGDEQYF | TGTGCCAGCAGCTTAGTAGGGGACGAGCAGTACTTC | TRBJ2-7 | NA | NA | TRBV7-8
CSAAWDEQFF | TGCAGTGCTGCCTGGGATGAGCAGTTCTTC | TRBJ2-1 | once | NA | TRBV20-1